Below are 12 T cell receptor beta chains sequenced from a single sample in a study of blood T cell repertoires in COVID-19. Sequencing used immunoSEQ multiplex PCR; TCRdb keeps in-frame clones, though not all of them. The profile shows 80,000 to 100,000 clones, 78% of them singletons. The source material was peripheral blood. These receptors were obtained from a human donor in a cohort sampled during active COVID-19.

The chain uses TRBV21-1 and TRBJ1-5; TRBD1, the table's D call, lacks a check against the DNA. TRBV21-1 is described as a pseudogene. The CDR3 has 18 amino acids. CDR3 nucleotides: TGTGCCAGCAGTATCCGGGACAGGGGCGATCCTATCAATCAGCCCCAGCATTTT. Encoded protein: CASSIRDRGDPINQPQHF.

This CDR3 is CASSFVTSGGNEQFF. In DNA form, the CDR3 reads TGTGCCAGCAGCTTCGTGACTAGCGGGGGAAATGAGCAGTTCTTC. This chain connects TRBV5-4 to TRBJ2-1; 12 bases align to TRBD2. V trimming: 2 bases; J trimming: 7 bases; junction bases outside the gene matches: 4. The CDR3 spans 15 residues. The V gene's germline CDR1 is SGHNT and CDR2 YYREEE (reference sequence).

This chain uses TRBV7-3 with TRBJ2-2; no clear D gene. With 5 bases removed from V and 6 bases from J, the gap between germline ends came to 10 bases. There are 13 residues in the CDR3. CDR1 is SGHTA, CDR2 FQGTGA, per germline. In nucleotides, the CDR3 is TGTGCCAGCAGCCCGTATTTAGCCGGGGAGCTGTTTTTT. This codes for CASSPYLAGELFF.

Only a few counts were recorded for this clone. The V call is TRBV5-6, the J call TRBJ2-7; D is uncertain. This CDR3 comprises 14 residues. Per the germline V gene, CDR1 is SGHDT and CDR2 is YYEEEE. V lost 3 bases to trimming and J lost 3 bases, with 13 bases between them. CDR3 coding DNA: TGTGCCAGCAGCTCCCTTGCGGCGTTCTACGAGCAGTACTTC. This translates into CASSSLAAFYEQYF.

This chain uses TRBV21-1 with TRBJ1-1; the DNA was not used to check the table's D call, TRBD1. TRBV21-1 is assigned pseudogene status. The CDR3 has 15 residues. The CDR3 loop is CASSRPAGTNTEAFF. The CDR3 DNA reads TGTGCCAGCAGCAGGCCTGCAGGAACCAACACTGAAGCTTTCTTT.

The chain employs TRBV7-9 and TRBJ1-2, with a weak D call TRBD1 (5 bases). This CDR3 has 13 amino acids. Germline V gene lookup returns CDR1 SEHNR and CDR2 FQNEAQ (reference sequence). V lost 4 bases and J lost 7, with 13 bases in between. The CDR3 DNA follows: TGTGCCAGCAGCTCTCCCAGGGCCTTTGGCTACACCTTC. Translating it yields CASSSPRAFGYTF. The full variable domain, rest sourced from reference TRBV7-9 and TRBJ1-2, is DTGVSQNPRHKITKRGQNVTFRCDPISEHNRLYWYRQTLGQGPEFLTYFQNEAQLEKSRLLSDRFSAERPKGSFSTLEIQRTEQGDSAMYLCASSSPRAFGYTFGSGTRLTVV.

CDR3 protein: CASSLRAGYEMNTEAFF. CDR3 DNA: TGTGCCAGCAGCTTACGTGCAGGGTATGAGATGAACACTGAAGCTTTCTTT. The chain joins TRBV13 to TRBJ1-1, with D possibly being TRBD1 (5 bases). Germline-derived CDR1 and CDR2 are PRHDT and FYEKMQ (reference sequence). The CDR3 runs 17 residues. V was shortened by 2 bases and J by 0 bases, with 16 bases between the two germline ends.

The V call is TRBV27, the J call TRBJ2-1; 7 bases align to TRBD2. J was trimmed by 15 bases and V by 0 bases; bases with no gene match: 2. CDR3 length: 11 amino acids. Germline V gene lookup returns CDR1 MNHEY and CDR2 SMNVEV (reference sequence). The CDR3 nucleotides are TGTGCCAGCAGTTTATCGACTAGCATGTTCTTC. It yields the protein CASSLSTSMFF.

The rearrangement uses TRBV6-2 or TRBV6-3 and TRBJ2-7, with 13 bases that match TRBD2. This CDR3 is 16 amino acids long. CDR1 is MNHEY, CDR2 SVGEGT, per germline. The V gene end was trimmed by 5 bases and the J gene end by 7 bases; junction bases not matched to a gene: 11. The CDR3 coding sequence is TGTGCCAGCAGTGACCCACTAGCGGGAGGGCCGGGGGAGCAGTACGTC. It specifies CASSDPLAGGPGEQYV.

The rearrangement joins TRBV11-2 to TRBJ1-2, with a tentative D call TRBD1 (6 bases). The CDR3 is made up of 13 amino acids. CDR1 and CDR2 (germline): SGHAT, FQNNGV. V was trimmed by 10 bases and J by 7 bases, leaving 19 bases between them. Here the CDR3 DNA reads TGTGCCACCGCATCGACAGGCGGAGCTGGCTACACCTTC. It codes for CATASTGGAGYTF.

V usage is TRBV5-6 and J usage is TRBJ2-4; 16 bases are shared with TRBD2. Looked up from germline, CDR1 is SGHDT and CDR2 is YYEEEE. CDR3 length equals 19 residues. The J segment lost 5 bases and the V segment lost 2 bases, leaving 10 bases of the junction unmatched. CDR3: CASSFGTSGGAGLQNIQYF. The CDR3 DNA follows: TGTGCCAGCAGCTTCGGGACTAGCGGGGGGGCCGGTCTCCAAAACATTCAGTACTTC. The full variable domain, completed using reference TRBV5-6 and TRBJ2-4, is DAGVTQSPTHLIKTRGQQVTLRCSPKSGHDTVSWYQQALGQGPQFIFQYYEEEERQRGNFPDRFSGHQFPNYSSELNVNALLLGDSALYLCASSFGTSGGAGLQNIQYFGAGTRLSVL.

This chain connects TRBV27 to TRBJ1-1; possible D gene TRBD1, 6 bases. This CDR3 spans 13 amino acids. Germline values: CDR1 MNHEY, CDR2 SMNVEV (reference sequence). V was pared by 3 bases and J by 1 base, with 6 bases between. The CDR3 bases are TGTGCCAGCAGTTTGGGGGCGAACACTGAAGCTTTCTTT. Encoded protein: CASSLGANTEAFF.